This T cell receptor (beta chain) was observed in a study of cytomegalovirus exposure and HLA in healthy donors (dated by TCRdb to about 2017). Study-wide context: In an earlier analysis of around 540 of the donors, roughly 300 Gb of sequence data and 90 million to 120 million unique TCR beta sequences from about 179 million T cells were reported. Around 330 gigabases of sequencing data and around 80 million unique TCR sequences made up an early release that covered approximately 650 HLA-typed donors. Of the 350 to 450 genotyped donors, less than 90% were placed in the genetic ancestry cluster associated with self-reported Caucasian donors. The study aimed to test whether signatures of past pathogen exposure could be identified by cataloging public T cell receptors. The study used immunosequencing to profile the T cell repertoires of 666 subjects and linked those repertoires to cytomegalovirus serostatus. Along with the approximately 700-subject first cohort, a separate validation cohort of over 90 different subjects was used. The study combined high-throughput TCR immunosequencing, statistical association of individual TCRs with disease status, and machine learning to predict cytomegalovirus infection status. A later analysis re-analyzed previously published TCR beta repertoires from 500 to 700 donors and added high-resolution HLA genotyping to study TCR occurrence patterns. Rather than drawing on any new phenotypic data, the later analysis identified candidate immune exposures from TCR beta sequences and the way those sequences occurred across donors. In an earlier analysis of 550 to 700 of the donors, high-throughput TCR beta sequencing was used to judge whether each TCR beta V gene segment behaved as functional or pseudogenic. Donor age, sex, ethnicity and CMV serostatus were compiled alongside the repertoire data. Genome-wide SNP genotypes for about 55% of the roughly 670 donors were used in a later genetic analysis, which treated that subset as a discovery cohort. Every repertoire in the discovery cohort had been generated on one and the same sequencing platform. HLA typing included class I and class II loci at four-digit resolution. The number of typed donors differed by locus: 629-630 for A, B, C, DRB1 and DQB1; some 540 for DQA1; over 600 for DPA1; and about 450 for DPB1. Four or five DR-DQ haplotypes were handled as single units for association and clustering, since linkage in the cohort was strong. On average, roughly 240,000 unique TCR beta nucleotide sequences were sequenced per donor among some 420 genotyped donors of the cohort, with roughly 18% of those sequences being non-productive. Results the study describes overall, beyond this receptor: Compared with the 666-donor mean, donors in an Asian-associated ancestry cluster had fewer N-insertions in productive TCRs, according to a later genetic analysis. A later analysis reported that several top co-occurrence clusters appeared linked to parvovirus B19, influenza, CMV and Epstein-Barr virus. In this cohort, only TCR beta chains were sequenced, and detectable features were limited by the absence of alpha or paired-chain data. In an earlier analysis of roughly 560 of the donors, most TCR beta V segments were observed in productive rearrangements about 87% or about 30% of the time, broadly matching IMGT annotations. At a false discovery rate of 0.05, a later analysis linked 15,000 to 20,000 TCR beta sequences to specific HLA alleles. The study listed 150 to 200 TCR beta chains as associated with cytomegalovirus. The sequencing pipeline was judged likely to have produced a cluster of highly shared sequence variants as a technical artifact. Linkage disequilibrium might explain the correlated functional status among segregating V segments, but an unknown experimental factor could not be ruled out. According to a later analysis, TCR association rates differed among HLA loci, with DRB1 alleles showing the most associated TCRs and HLA-C alleles showing the fewest. It was suggested by the authors that the approach could potentially be generalized to other disease states and immunological phenotypes. A later genetic analysis associated a missense DCLRE1C variant with V-gene and J-gene trimming of TCR beta chains, and an independent cohort replicated the association. For the cohort, immune exposure information was limited to CMV serostatus. A later analysis found that most CMV-associated TCR beta chains appeared HLA-restricted, with HLA associations seemingly driven largely by CMV exposure. A further reported finding was that TCR beta sequences accurately predicted the HLA-A and HLA-B alleles for most subjects in the first cohort. When HLA alleles, especially DR and DQ, strongly co-occurred, attributing TCR associations to individual alleles was difficult. Some IMGT-functional V segments, including TRBV6-2 and TRBV6-3, could not be distinguished by the 87-base-pair reads and were therefore excluded. Most TCR sequences were seen in very few donors, while some public TCRs were found in many individuals. The classifier was reported to diagnose cytomegalovirus status with high specificity and sensitivity in both the original and validation cohorts. Because HLA typing was unavailable for some donors at each locus, only the typed subset was used in association tests. A later analysis found that HLA-associated TCR beta chains were more clonally expanded and had lower generation probabilities than equally common non-associated chains. Three of the identified cytomegalovirus-associated TCR beta chains were confirmed in vitro to be specific for cytomegalovirus antigens. The earlier analysis of about 600 of the donors excluded over 15 rarely observed V segments, including chromosome 9 orphons, because counts were too low. Roughly uniform sequencing depth across donors was assumed in presence/absence analyses, although this assumption may not hold.

On this clone itself: Its antigen is currently not known. Nothing much larger sits one base from this clone, and base qualities are not available.

The library was produced with the immunoSEQ multiplex PCR assay. For the multiplex PCR, a mixture combining 60 forward primers for TCR Vbeta segments and 13 reverse primers for TCR Jbeta segments was used. The CDR3 region of rearranged TCR beta genes was amplified from genomic DNA by a multiplex PCR assay. Amplified TCR beta libraries were sequenced as 87-base-pair reads on the Illumina HiSeq System. The authors processed their data as follows. Across the 700 or so repertoires, a later analysis counted tens of millions of unique TCR beta chains, roughly 11 million of which were shared by at least two donors. A nearest-neighbor algorithm error-corrected the raw reads and collapsed the reads into unique sequences, merging closely related sequences to remove PCR and sequencing errors. V, D and J gene segments were assigned by aligning CDR3 sequences to IMGT reference sequences. For a sequence to be retained, a match of at least six nucleotides to both a V gene segment and a J gene segment was required. Rearrangements were called productive when the CDR3 lacked stop codons and stayed in frame with V and J; all others were non-productive. Following IMGT convention, CDR3 was defined as the stretch from the second conserved V-encoded cysteine to the conserved J-encoded phenylalanine. In an earlier analysis of approximately 590 of the donors, sequences lacking an unambiguous match to a single V gene segment were excluded. An earlier analysis of 500 to 600 of the donors classified V segments as functional when productive rearrangements were above 56.7% and as segregating when the standard deviation between donors was above 5%. A statistical classification framework was developed to diagnose cytomegalovirus status using the catalog of TCR beta chain sequences. V and J gene assignment, in a later analysis, came from comparing TCR nucleotide sequences with IMGT/GENE-DB human TR gene sequences. The TCRdist pipeline was used in a later analysis to assign CDR3 sequences and most-parsimonious VDJ recombination scenarios. In a later analysis, every TCR beta chain was defined by the combination of its CDR3 amino acid sequence and its V-gene family, and reads without a unique V-gene family were dropped. To address suspected cross-contamination and a sequencing artifact, a later analysis removed roughly 640 highly shared, low-generation-probability nucleotide sequences. In a later analysis, a clonal expansion index was calculated for each public chain from normalized within-repertoire ranks of inferred template counts. In a later analysis, generation probabilities were computed with a VDJ recombination model fitted to out-of-frame rearrangements, and the resulting probabilities were checked against IGoR. A later analysis scored TCR-TCR, TCR-HLA and TCR-CMV co-occurrence with hypergeometric tests, applying a repertoire-size bias correction to TCR pairs. In a later analysis, false discovery rates were estimated by permuting HLA or CMV assignments 20 times. In a later analysis, co-occurring TCRs were grouped using DBSCAN, and TCRdist sequence similarity was added for clustering within HLA-allele-positive subsets. Co-occurrence clustering excluded repertoires with fewer than 30,000 or more than 120,000 public chains, plus five with anomalous nucleotide sharing. Held by TCRdb, this immuneACCESS table contains in-frame sequences only and omits some clones. Under half of the omission traces to an unresolved V gene where checked; the cause of the rest is unknown. That table furnishes V, J and clone size, whereas the DNA furnished D and trimming. Here the sample has 150,000 to 200,000 clones; around 78% occur a single time. About 1.9% of the sample goes to the ten largest clones.

The cohort consisted of 650 to 700 healthy bone marrow donors. All cohort members were sampled while nominally healthy, although unrecorded immune exposures were likely present. The donor was CMV seronegative and was included in the group of about 400 seronegative cohort members. Every donor gave a peripheral blood sample, and the peripheral blood mononuclear cells from that sample were used for TCR beta sequencing. The Qiagen DNeasy Blood Extraction Kit was used to extract genomic DNA from the blood cell samples. From cysteine to phenylalanine, the CDR3 is 17 amino acids long. Only the CDR3 portion is preserved as DNA: 51 bases, with reading frame beginning at the first base. Between the V and J ends, shortened by 0 bases and 0 bases respectively, the junction contains 9 bases. The CDR1 and CDR2 encoded by the germline V gene (reference sequence) are LNHDA and SQIVND.

Specimen: PBMCs. The TCR originated in a man aged 25-40 years in good health and CMV-seronegative. The rearranged segments are TRBV19 and TRBJ2-6, with no D gene named confidently. CDR3 reads: CASSIDLTGSGANVLTF. The DNA sequence reads TGTGCCAGTAGTATAGATCTAACCGGCTCTGGGGCCAACGTCCTGACTTTC.